One T cell receptor (beta chain) is described in this entry. The V end was cut by 2 bases, the J end by 1 base, with 8 bases between. CDR1 is WSHSY, CDR2 SAAADI, per germline. The CDR3 covers 14 residues. The record originates from a study of blood T cell repertoires in COVID-19. Study summary: From the United States, Italy and Spain came samples of acute and convalescent COVID-19. T cells, B-cell-depleted T cells, or PBMCs provided the cDNA or gDNA that served as material.

As handled by the study authors: Reference gene primer amplification yielded estimated nucleated cell counts. Some clones are missing from TCRdb's copy, which holds only in-frame ones; the method was immunoSEQ multiplex PCR. V and J calls and clone size are those listed in that table; D and trimming were worked out from the DNA. The sample yields some 100,000 clones, roughly four fifths seen once. V usage is TRBV10-2 and J usage is TRBJ2-5, with a tentative D call TRBD2 (6 bases). The clonotype comes from a man in his fifties with active or convalescent COVID-19. Material for sequencing was peripheral blood. The CDR3 here is CASSEETSQETQYF. The CDR3 DNA is TGCGCCAGCAGTGAGGAGACTAGCCAAGAGACCCAGTACTTC.